This TCR beta chain was observed in a study of blood T cell repertoires in COVID-19. Looking at the study overall: Samples taken during acute and convalescent COVID-19 were collected in the United States, Italy and Spain.

The CDR3 is 15 residues long. V lost 2 bases and J lost 8, with 15 bases in between. Per the germline V gene, CDR1 is MNHNS and CDR2 is SASEGT. Profiling relied on immunoSEQ multiplex PCR, and the TCRdb table lists in-frame clones only, not all of them. The sample includes 470,000 or so clones, approximately 85% of them seen just once. Sequencing input: peripheral blood. The clonotype originates from a human donor in a cohort sampled during active COVID-19. This chain uses TRBV6-1 with TRBJ1-4; D unclear. The CDR3 region has the DNA TGTGCCAGCAGTGAAAACCTACCGCCGGAGGAAAAACTGTTTTTT. It codes for CASSENLPPEEKLFF.